Listed below are T cell receptor beta chains from one sample, sequenced in a study of T cell repertoires in cytomegalovirus infection. TCRdb called the reads again in MiXCR, with one record for every CDR3 protein. Among fewer than 550,000 distinct CDR3 sequences listed, approximately 15% were seen once. The sample comprised CD8+ T cells from PBMCs. The receptors shown here come from a human donor in good health (CMV status not recorded). Some clones in this sample may be carry-over from other donors' samples. The CDR3 runs from the conserved cysteine through the conserved F or W. Each record gives: J gene, V gene, D gene, clone size, CDR3 DNA, CDR3 protein. D genes are given only for firm matches. Part of the rows lack a size; the others show once, few, many or a class for expanded clones.

J: TRBJ2-7
V: TRBV7-9
D: TRBD2
size: .
DNA: TGTGCCAGCAGCTCCCGAGAAGCGGGAAGGGCGAGCGAGCAGTACTTC
CDR3: CASSSREAGRASEQYF

J: TRBJ1-1
V: TRBV19
D: .
size: .
DNA: TGTGCCAGTAGTATCCGCAGGGCTAACACTGAAGCTTTCTTT
CDR3: CASSIRRANTEAFF

J: TRBJ2-7
V: TRBV5-4
D: .
size: many
DNA: TGTGCCAGCAGCTCGGGACTTCTTAGCTCCTACGAGCAGTACTTC
CDR3: CASSSGLLSSYEQYF

J: TRBJ2-3
V: TRBV10-3
D: .
size: many
DNA: TGTGCCATCAGTGAGCATGGGGGTGGTAGCACAGATACGCAGTATTTT
CDR3: CAISEHGGGSTDTQYF

J: TRBJ2-3
V: TRBV4-2
D: .
size: .
DNA: TGTGCCAGCAGCCAGTACCTCGGACTGGAAGATACGCAGTATTTT
CDR3: CASSQYLGLEDTQYF

J: TRBJ2-1
V: TRBV6-1
D: .
size: many
DNA: TGTGCCAGCAGTGAATGGGAGAGCTCCTACAATGAGCAGTTCTTC
CDR3: CASSEWESSYNEQFF

J: TRBJ1-1
V: TRBV25-1
D: .
size: few
DNA: TGTGCCAGCACCCCCGGTGTTTTCTCGGGGGACAAAGCTTTCTTT
CDR3: CASTPGVFSGDKAFF

J: TRBJ1-5
V: TRBV30
D: TRBD1
size: .
DNA: TGTGCCTGGAGTACAGGGGCAGGAGATCAGCCCCAGCATTTT
CDR3: CAWSTGAGDQPQHF

J: TRBJ2-5
V: TRBV20-1
D: .
size: many
DNA: TGCAGTGCTAGGTCGGAGATGGGAGGGGGCCAAGAGACCCAGTACTTC
CDR3: CSARSEMGGGQETQYF

J: TRBJ2-1
V: TRBV20-1
D: TRBD2
size: few
DNA: TGCAGTGCCCTCGGACTAGCGGGAGTAGGCAATGAGCAGTTCTTC
CDR3: CSALGLAGVGNEQFF

J: TRBJ2-3
V: TRBV12-5
D: TRBD2
size: few
DNA: TGTGCTAGTGGTTCCTACCGGGAGGCAGATACGCAGTATTTT
CDR3: CASGSYREADTQYF

J: TRBJ2-1
V: TRBV11-2
D: .
size: many
DNA: TGTGCCAGCAGCTTAGAGATAGGCAGGGGGCTAGCGGATGAGCAGTTCTTC
CDR3: CASSLEIGRGLADEQFF

J: TRBJ1-1
V: TRBV7-2
D: TRBD1
size: many
DNA: TGTGCCAGCAGCCCTCTAGAAGACAGGGGGCCGGGCACTGAAGCTTTCTTT
CDR3: CASSPLEDRGPGTEAFF

J: TRBJ2-1
V: TRBV5-6
D: .
size: .
DNA: TGTGCCAGCAGCTTTGGGTCCGGTGAGCAGTTCTTC
CDR3: CASSFGSGEQFF

J: TRBJ1-4
V: TRBV7-9
D: .
size: many
DNA: TGTGCCAGCAGCCCTTTTCAGGGTGGGATTGAAAAACTGTTTTTT
CDR3: CASSPFQGGIEKLFF

J: TRBJ2-7
V: TRBV7-9
D: .
size: many
DNA: TGTGCCAGCAGCTCGCTGGACAGTTCCTACGAGCAGTACTTC
CDR3: CASSSLDSSYEQYF

J: TRBJ1-5
V: TRBV28
D: .
size: few
DNA: TGTGCCAGCAGTTTAACCAGGGGAAGCAATCAGCCCCAGCATTTT
CDR3: CASSLTRGSNQPQHF

J: TRBJ2-7
V: TRBV4-2
D: .
size: few
DNA: TGTGCCAGCAGCCACAAAGGGAGACTCTACGAGCAGTACTTC
CDR3: CASSHKGRLYEQYF

J: TRBJ2-7
V: TRBV7-6
D: TRBD2
size: few
DNA: TGTGCCAGCAGCCATTCCGGACTAGCTTCTCCCTACGAGCAGTACTTC
CDR3: CASSHSGLASPYEQYF

J: TRBJ2-5
V: TRBV7-8
D: .
size: many
DNA: TGTGCCAGCAGCTTAGGGCGGACTCGGCAAGAGACCCAGTACTTC
CDR3: CASSLGRTRQETQYF

J: TRBJ2-3
V: TRBV5-8
D: TRBD1
size: few
DNA: TGTGCCAGCAGCACTCGGGACAGGGGGCAGGAAGATACGCAGTATTTT
CDR3: CASSTRDRGQEDTQYF

J: TRBJ1-1
V: TRBV6-5
D: .
size: many
DNA: TGTGCCAGCAGTTACAAGCAACGGGGGGCTGAAGCTTTCTTT
CDR3: CASSYKQRGAEAFF

J: TRBJ2-2
V: TRBV3-1
D: TRBD2
size: .
DNA: TGTGCCAGCAGCCAAGGGGGACTAGCGGGGGGGCGTGCCGGGGAGCTGTTTTTT
CDR3: CASSQGGLAGGRAGELFF

J: TRBJ2-3
V: TRBV11-2
D: TRBD1
size: few
DNA: TGTGCCAGCAGCTTAGGTTTGGTGTTACAGGGGGCAGGCACAGATACGCAGTATTTT
CDR3: CASSLGLVLQGAGTDTQYF

J: TRBJ2-1
V: TRBV6-2/TRBV6-3
D: TRBD2
size: few
DNA: TGTGCCAGCAGCCGAACGACTAGCGGGGCGGACAATGAGCAGTTCTTC
CDR3: CASSRTTSGADNEQFF

J: TRBJ1-5
V: TRBV28
D: .
size: many
DNA: TGTGCCAGCAGGCCTGACATCTATAGCAATCAGCCCCAGCATTTT
CDR3: CASRPDIYSNQPQHF

J: TRBJ2-3
V: TRBV13
D: TRBD2
size: .
DNA: TGTGCCAGCAGCTTAGACGCGGGAGAGGGGACAGATACGCAGTATTTT
CDR3: CASSLDAGEGTDTQYF

J: TRBJ1-2
V: TRBV6-2/TRBV6-3
D: .
size: .
DNA: TGTGCCAGCAGTTACTCGACAGCCTCCTACTATGGCTACACCTTC
CDR3: CASSYSTASYYGYTF

J: TRBJ1-5
V: TRBV5-5
D: TRBD1
size: many
DNA: TGTGCCAGCAGCCCCGACAGGGGGTATCAGCCCCAGCATTTT
CDR3: CASSPDRGYQPQHF

J: TRBJ2-3
V: TRBV28
D: TRBD1
size: many
DNA: TGTGCCAGCAGACCCCGTGGACAGGAGAGCACAGATACGCAGTATTTT
CDR3: CASRPRGQESTDTQYF

J: TRBJ2-7
V: TRBV7-9
D: .
size: many
DNA: TGTGCCAGCAGCTTCGTTAGCTACGAGCAGTACTTC
CDR3: CASSFVSYEQYF

J: TRBJ1-2
V: TRBV28
D: .
size: few
DNA: TGTGCCAGCAGTTTTATAAACTATGGCTACACCTTC
CDR3: CASSFINYGYTF

J: TRBJ1-2
V: TRBV4-1
D: .
size: many
DNA: TGCGCCAGCAGCCAAGAGACGGGGGACTATGGCTACACCTTC
CDR3: CASSQETGDYGYTF

J: TRBJ2-5
V: TRBV20-1
D: TRBD2
size: few
DNA: TGCAGTGCTAGGCCCTCCTTACTAGCGGGAGTATTAGAGACCCAGTACTTC
CDR3: CSARPSLLAGVLETQYF

J: TRBJ2-7
V: TRBV11-2
D: .
size: few
DNA: TGTGCCAGCAGCTGGGACGTCTACGAGCAGTACTTC
CDR3: CASSWDVYEQYF

J: TRBJ2-3
V: TRBV6-1
D: .
size: .
DNA: TGTGCCAGCAGTGAAAAATCCCTAGGCTGGGGAACAGATACGCAGTATTTT
CDR3: CASSEKSLGWGTDTQYF

J: TRBJ2-3
V: TRBV4-2
D: .
size: few
DNA: TGTGCCAGCAGCCAAGAAACGGGGAGCACAGATACGCAGTATTTT
CDR3: CASSQETGSTDTQYF

J: TRBJ2-2
V: TRBV19
D: .
size: few
DNA: TGTGCCAGTAGTCGTGACCAGAACACCGGGGAGCTGTTTTTT
CDR3: CASSRDQNTGELFF

J: TRBJ2-7
V: TRBV4-1
D: .
size: .
DNA: TGCGCCAGCGGCCAAGACGGTACGGCCCTCTACGAGCAGTACTTC
CDR3: CASGQDGTALYEQYF

J: TRBJ2-7
V: TRBV27
D: .
size: .
DNA: TGTGCCAGCAGTTTATCCCCCCAAGGCGAGCAGTACTTC
CDR3: CASSLSPQGEQYF

J: TRBJ2-1
V: TRBV27
D: TRBD2
size: .
DNA: TGTGCCAGCACTCCCGGGACTAGCGCTTACAATGAGCAGTTCTTC
CDR3: CASTPGTSAYNEQFF

J: TRBJ2-2
V: TRBV10-3
D: .
size: .
DNA: TGTGCCATCAGTGAGCCCAGGGGGAACACCGGGGAGCTGTTTTTT
CDR3: CAISEPRGNTGELFF

J: TRBJ1-1
V: TRBV27
D: TRBD1
size: many
DNA: TGTGCCAGCAGTTTATCCCCCCCCCGGGACAGGGTATGGAACACTGAAGCTTTCTTT
CDR3: CASSLSPPRDRVWNTEAFF

J: TRBJ2-3
V: TRBV6-2/TRBV6-3
D: .
size: many
DNA: TGTGCCAGCAGTTACTTCCCGCGGGGAACAGATACGCAGTATTTT
CDR3: CASSYFPRGTDTQYF

J: TRBJ2-3
V: TRBV10-3
D: .
size: .
DNA: TGTGCCATCAGGGAGGGGGGGGGGCGGGGTTCCGATACGCAGTATTTT
CDR3: CAIREGGGRGSDTQYF

J: TRBJ2-3
V: TRBV28
D: TRBD2
size: .
DNA: TGTGCCAGCAGGACAACTAGCGGGAGTAAAGATACGCAGTATTTT
CDR3: CASRTTSGSKDTQYF

J: TRBJ2-5
V: TRBV29-1
D: TRBD1
size: .
DNA: TGCAGCGTCGACCTCGGGACAGGGCCCCAAGAGACCCAGTACTTC
CDR3: CSVDLGTGPQETQYF

J: TRBJ2-1
V: TRBV6-6
D: TRBD1
size: many
DNA: TGTGCCAGCAGGACAACGGGACAGATCTACAATGAGCAGTTCTTC
CDR3: CASRTTGQIYNEQFF

J: TRBJ1-1
V: TRBV4-1
D: TRBD1
size: many
DNA: TGCGCCAGCAGCCATCCCACACGGGACAGTTTAACTGAAGCTTTCTTT
CDR3: CASSHPTRDSLTEAFF

J: TRBJ1-2
V: TRBV18
D: .
size: .
DNA: TGTGCCAGCTCACCGGACGGATTCAACTATGGCTACACCTTC
CDR3: CASSPDGFNYGYTF

J: TRBJ2-3
V: TRBV29-1
D: TRBD2
size: .
DNA: TGCAGCGTTGAGGGTAGCGGGAGGGCCACAGATACGCAGTATTTT
CDR3: CSVEGSGRATDTQYF

J: TRBJ2-7
V: TRBV13
D: TRBD2
size: few
DNA: TGTGCCAGCAGCTTAAGTAGAAGGGCGGGAGGGCCTATTGATTATCCATACGAGCAGTACTTC
CDR3: CASSLSRRAGGPIDYPYEQYF